This record covers a single T cell receptor beta chain. Its antigen is still unknown. Qualities for individual bases were not recorded, and no much larger clone is one base off. This sample is part of a study of blood T cell repertoires in COVID-19 (dated by TCRdb to about 2020). About the study as a whole: Samples from collaborators originated in the United States, Italy and Spain and spanned both the acute and convalescent phases of COVID-19. The prospective study material was composed of cDNA or gDNA derived from T cells, B-cell-depleted T cells, or PBMCs. Deeply sampled blood TCRbeta repertoires from subjects exposed to, actively infected with, or recovered from COVID-19 were included in the dataset. The repertoires were released in a freely available public database meant as a resource for research on the immune response to SARS-CoV-2. Samples came from the ongoing ImmuneRACE study (first 160 participants) plus 1,254 subjects from 6 global collaborators. A de-identified subject ID, COVID-19 status, age in years and sex were almost always included in the sample metadata. HLA class I and class II types, where available, came from metadata supplied by the sample provider rather than from assay-based typing. The paper's findings and limits, for the study overall: The quantity of clinical and demographic metadata differed by source and by participant and was supplied without curation.

The immunoSEQ Assay, a bias-controlled multiplex PCR, was used to amplify TCRbeta CDR3 regions from genomic DNA. The original pipeline was this. Within the assay, amplification of reference gene primers was used to estimate how many nucleated cells each sample contained. Sequence reads were collapsed and filtered to measure the absolute abundance of every unique TCRbeta CDR3 rearrangement. Productive Simpson clonality was computed per sample as the square root of Simpson's diversity index over productive rearrangements. What TCRdb holds here is the immuneACCESS table cut down to in-frame rearrangements. Part of the clones is not present; checked against another copy, under half of the missing clones reflect an unresolved V gene, and the others are unexplained. V and J calls and clone size are copied from that table; D and trimming were computed from the DNA. Within this sample are 200,000 to 250,000 clones, with around nine tenths of them counted one time only. The top ten constitute about 0.8% of the sample.

One collaborating source in Seattle enrolled patients while the patients were actively infected and followed the patients over time throughout the course of disease. Whole blood was collected in K2EDTA tubes by collaborating institutions according to the institutions' own protocols. Collaborator samples were shipped for TCRbeta analysis as frozen whole blood, isolated PBMCs, or DNA extracted from either sample type. The CDR3 sequence holds 14 residues, the cysteine and phenylalanine included. Just the 42-base CDR3 DNA is kept, in frame starting at base 1. The V end gives up 0 bases and the J end 8 bases, leaving 7 bases in the junction not matched to a gene. CDR1 SGHKS and CDR2 YYEKEE were looked up in the germline V gene (reference sequence).

The specimen was peripheral blood. The sequence is built from TRBV5-5 and TRBJ1-2; 7 junctional bases match TRBD1. This TCR was recovered from a man aged 25-45 years with COVID-19, enrolled during active disease. The DNA sequence is as follows: TGTGCCAGCAGCTTGGCGCAGGGGGATCGGGGCTACACCTTC. Translated, this is CASSLAQGDRGYTF. With all but the CDR3 taken from the reference TRBV5-5 and TRBJ1-2 genes, the full variable domain is: DAGVTQSPTHLIKTRGQQVTLRCSPISGHKSVSWYQQVLGQGPQFIFQYYEKEERGRGNFPDRFSARQFPNYSSELNVNALLLGDSALYLCASSLAQGDRGYTFGSGTRLTVV.